This T cell receptor (beta chain) was found in a study of T-cell reconstitution after alpha-beta-depleted transplantation in children. After removal of 4 bases from V and 5 bases from J, the junction contained 10 bases not matched to a gene. The CDR3 runs to 16 residues. Germline lookup yields CDR1 SGHRS and CDR2 YFSETQ. As it was prepared, the TCRbeta library received unique molecular identifiers. MiXCR was run by TCRdb on the PCR reads, yielding one entry per CDR3 protein. The sample lists some 110,000 distinct CDR3 sequences; around 10% were seen once. The sequencing used PBMCs, collected before TCRalphabeta/CD19-depleted stem cell transplant. The chain uses TRBV5-1 and TRBJ1-2; 11 bases match TRBD1. The TCR originated in a boy under 10 years old with acute lymphoblastic leukemia, due to receive a stem cell transplant. CDR3 sequence (DNA): TGCGCCAGCAGCATGGGACACGGGACAGGGGGTTATGGCTACACCTTC. Translation: CASSMGHGTGGYGYTF. Filled out from reference TRBV5-1 and TRBJ1-2, the complete variable domain reads KAGVTQTPRYLIKTRGQQVTLSCSPISGHRSVSWYQQTPGQGLQFLFEYFSETQRNKGNFPGRFSGRQFSNSRSEMNVSTLELGDSALYLCASSMGHGTGGYGYTFGSGTRLTVV.